This T cell receptor (beta chain) is from a study of CD8 T cells in Susac syndrome. 0.5 to 1 ug RNA was reverse transcribed with random hexamers. Amplification of TCR beta CDR3 spanned 54 Vbeta and 13 Jbeta via immunoSEQ multiplex PCR. TCRdb passed the immunoSEQ multiplex PCR reads through MiXCR, listing each CDR3 protein once. The table records about 240,000 distinct CDR3 sequences, 90% to 96% of them present only once. The germline V and J ends were trimmed by 1 base and 9 bases, with 11 bases remaining between them. This CDR3 spans 13 amino acids. The germline V gene encodes CDR1 MGHRA and CDR2 YSYEKL.

This chain uses TRBV4-1 with TRBJ2-3; D not certain. The sequenced sample was CD4+ T cells from PBMCs. This TCR was recovered from a human donor with Susac syndrome. The chain's CDR3 is CASSQADLETQYF. The CDR3 nucleotides read TGCGCCAGCAGCCAAGCGGATCTTGAGACGCAGTATTTT.